This T cell receptor (beta chain) was obtained from a study of T cell repertoires in cytomegalovirus infection. About the study: Public TCR beta signature analysis indicated the presence of both CMV infection and matching HLA type. Overall study findings and caveats: The study found HLA-C-restricted CMV-specific TCR beta clonotypes dominating the ex vivo response.

TCRdb re-analysed the reads in MiXCR, keeping a single row per CDR3 protein. The table lists about 530,000 distinct CDR3 sequences, about a quarter of them singletons. This clonotype turned up a few times. Its specificity is not known. Per germline, CDR1 SQVTM and CDR2 ANQGSEA. This CDR3 spans 15 amino acids. V shed 0 bases and J shed 2 bases, with 11 bases lying between them. The chain carries TRBV29-1 and TRBJ2-1; no firm D call. The sample comprised PBMCs. The TCR was taken from a human donor in good health (CMV status not recorded). Some clones in this sample may be carry-over from other donors' samples. CDR3 protein: CSVEDQQRAYNEQFF. CDR3 bases: TGCAGCGTTGAAGATCAACAGAGAGCCTACAATGAGCAGTTCTTC.